This TCR beta chain comes out of a study of blood T cell repertoires in COVID-19. The sample holds one count of this clone. Germline V gene data show CDR1 as DFQATT and CDR2 as SNEGSKA (reference sequence). This CDR3 has 13 residues. V lost 3 bases, J lost 7 bases, and 13 bases lay in between. The repertoire was sequenced with immunoSEQ multiplex PCR; TCRdb's copy has only in-frame clones and lacks some. Seen here are 250,000 to 300,000 clones, over 80% observed once, and the top ten hold 0.95% to 1.5%. Specimen: PBMCs or T cells enriched from blood (not recorded which). V usage is TRBV20-1 and J usage is TRBJ2-1; D ambiguous. The receptor was isolated from a human donor in a cohort exposed to, infected with or recovered from COVID-19 (not recorded which). The donor label of this sample is uncertain. CDR3: CSASRLEGNEQFF. CDR3 nucleotide sequence: TGCAGTGCTAGTAGGCTAGAAGGTAATGAGCAGTTCTTC.